Below, 17 T cell receptor beta chains from the same sample are listed, as sequenced in a study of CD8+ T cells in alopecia areata. RNA extraction was followed by reverse transcription into cDNA, which acted as the sequencing template. Method: immunoSEQ multiplex PCR; TCRdb's copy keeps in-frame clones and lacks some. The data show around 150,000 clones, 55% seen once. The material sequenced was CD4+ T cells sorted from blood. These receptors came from a human donor in good health.

V gene TRBV6-5 combines with J gene TRBJ1-5; no clear D gene. This CDR3 contains 13 residues. Trimming removed 0 bases at V and 1 base at J, with 1 base between. From germline, CDR1 is MNHEY and CDR2 SVGAGI. Here the CDR3 DNA reads TGTGCCAGCAGTTACTCCAGCAATCAGCCCCAGCATTTT. It is translated as CASSYSSNQPQHF.

This clone showed up just a few times. The rearrangement uses TRBV6-5 and TRBJ2-7; 7 bases line up with TRBD1. This CDR3 is built from 15 residues. With 2 bases clipped from V and 2 bases from J, the junction kept 6 bases outside the gene matches. Germline loops: CDR1 MNHEY, CDR2 SVGAGI. The CDR3: CASSYVVGQTYEQYF. Written as DNA, the CDR3 is TGTGCCAGCAGTTACGTTGTGGGACAGACCTACGAGCAGTACTTC.

This clone has more than one count but fewer than ten. This chain uses TRBV2 with TRBJ2-5; D call uncertain. Germline CDR1 and CDR2: SNHLY and FYNNEI. The germline V and J ends were trimmed by 7 bases and 1 base, with 4 bases remaining between them. This CDR3 comprises 11 residues. CDR3 amino acids: CASKFQETQYF. The CDR3 DNA reads TGTGCCAGCAAATTCCAAGAGACCCAGTACTTC.

The J gene is TRBJ2-7, the V gene TRBV5-6, with D possibly being TRBD2 (5 bases). V lost 1 base and J lost 1, with 12 bases in between. The CDR3 has 15 residues. Germline V CDR1 and CDR2: SGHDT, YYEEEE. The CDR3 protein is CASSLRSGKSYEQYF. The CDR3 DNA sequence: TGTGCCAGCAGCTTGCGGTCCGGGAAATCCTACGAGCAGTACTTC.

This clone was seen more than once but under ten times. The V call is TRBV11-2, the J call TRBJ1-1; D is uncertain. CDR3 length: 12 residues. Per the germline V gene, CDR1 is SGHAT and CDR2 is FQNNGV. The V end lost 6 bases, the J end lost 4 bases, and 9 bases lay between the germline ends. Here the CDR3 DNA reads TGTGCCAGCAGTCCGGACGTCACTGAAGCTTTCTTT. Translated: CASSPDVTEAFF.

This rearrangement joins TRBV30 to TRBJ2-6; D unclear. The CDR3 runs to 15 residues. The V gene's germline CDR1 is GTSNPN and CDR2 SVGIG (reference sequence). Between the trimmed V and J ends, which lost 1 base and 3 bases, there was a span of 10 bases. The CDR3 loop reads CAWSARIHGANVLTF. The CDR3 DNA sequence: TGTGCCTGGAGTGCTCGGATACATGGGGCCAACGTCCTGACTTTC.

This clone turned up a few times. The V call is TRBV7-2, the J call TRBJ1-1; D is ambiguous. CDR1 is SGHTA, CDR2 FQGNSA, per germline. The ends were cut back, 2 bases at V and 3 bases at J, with 7 bases in the middle. This CDR3 comprises 13 residues. The CDR3, as DNA: TGTGCCAGCAGCTTACTTTCGTACACTGAAGCTTTCTTT. Translation: CASSLLSYTEAFF.

In this sample, this clone turned up once. J is TRBJ2-6 and V is TRBV6-1, with TRBD1 as a possible D gene (6 bases). Germline-derived CDR1 and CDR2 are MNHNS and SASEGT. The CDR3 length is 17 residues. Trimming removed 2 bases from V and 2 bases from J, with 13 bases in between. The CDR3 loop reads CASSERLGAAGANVLTF. For the CDR3, the DNA is TGTGCCAGCAGTGAACGGCTGGGGGCAGCTGGGGCCAACGTCCTGACTTTC.

The sample holds a few counts of this clone. The chain recombines TRBV27 with TRBJ1-5; D might be TRBD1 (5 bases). Germline CDR1 reads MNHEY; CDR2 reads SMNVEV (reference sequence). With 2 bases removed from V and 7 bases from J, the gap between germline ends came to 12 bases. CDR3 length: 14 residues. Here the CDR3 reads CASSLRQGNQPQHF. The CDR3 nucleotides are TGTGCCAGCAGTTTAAGGCAGGGAAACCAGCCCCAGCATTTT.

V and J are TRBV30 and TRBJ1-2; D is ambiguous. The CDR3 runs 11 residues. The germline gives CDR1 GTSNPN, CDR2 SVGIG (reference sequence). The ends were cut back, 2 bases at V and 2 bases at J, with 3 bases in the middle. The CDR3 sequence: CAWSQNYGYTF. In DNA form, the CDR3 reads TGTGCCTGGAGTCAGAACTATGGCTACACCTTC.

The V gene is TRBV5-1, the J gene TRBJ2-2; 7 bases line up with TRBD2. This CDR3 comprises 15 residues. V shed 3 bases, J shed 4 bases, and the junction held 6 bases outside the gene matches. Germline V gene data show CDR1 as SGHRS and CDR2 as YFSETQ. CDR3 in DNA: TGCGCCAGCAGCTACGAGCGGGACGGCACCGGGGAGCTGTTTTTT. Residues: CASSYERDGTGELFF.

The CDR3 DNA sequence: TGTGCCAGCAGCTATAGCGGGGCCTACAATGAGCAGTTCTTC. It translates to CASSYSGAYNEQFF. This chain connects TRBV6-6 to TRBJ2-1, with 8 bases lining up with TRBD2. CDR1 and CDR2 (germline): MNHNY, SVGAGI (reference sequence). The CDR3 totals 14 residues. Germline trimming cut 6 bases from V and 2 bases from J; bases unmatched to any gene: 3.

This clone was counted only a few times. The chain couples TRBV23-1 to TRBJ2-5; D is unresolved. TRBV23-1 belongs to the ORF category, with a function that is uncertain. V lost 1 base to trimming and J lost 2 bases, with 11 bases between them. The CDR3 sequence is 15 residues long. CDR3 DNA sequence: TGCGCCAGCAGTCAATGTGCGGAACCTCAAGAGACCCAGTACTTC. This gives the protein CASSQCAEPQETQYF.

This chain connects TRBV29-1 to TRBJ1-4; 7 positions agree with TRBD1. Trimming at V came to 5 bases and at J to 8 bases, leaving 5 bases not matched to a gene. Germline V CDR1 and CDR2: SQVTM, ANQGSEA. This CDR3 comprises 12 residues. CDR3 amino acids: CSVLDRVEKLFF. The CDR3 nucleotides read TGCAGCGTTCTCGACAGGGTGGAAAAACTGTTTTTT. The entire variable domain, with the rest obtained from reference TRBV29-1 and TRBJ1-4, is as follows: SAVISQKPSRDICQRGTSLTIQCQVDSQVTMMFWYRQQPGQSLTLIATANQGSEATYESGFVIDKFPISRPNLTFSTLTVSNMSPEDSSIYLCSVLDRVEKLFFGSGTQLSVL.

This clone was observed a handful of times. The chain couples TRBV6-5 to TRBJ2-7, with TRBD1 matching 9 bases. This CDR3 contains 14 residues. Germline V gene data show CDR1 as MNHEY and CDR2 as SVGAGI. Trimming cost V 5 bases and J 5 bases; bases outside gene matches: 7. The DNA for the CDR3 is TGTGCCAGCAGTATGGACAGGGGAAAGAACGAGCAGTACTTC. As protein: CASSMDRGKNEQYF.

This clone showed up just once. V usage is TRBV15 and J usage is TRBJ2-3; no clear D. CDR1 is LNHNV, CDR2 YYDKDF, per germline (reference sequence). The CDR3 is made up of 12 amino acids. Trimming stripped 5 bases from V and 2 bases from J, with 5 bases between. CDR3 nucleotides: TGTGCCACCAGCCCGGCCACAGATACGCAGTATTTT. It codes for CATSPATDTQYF.

V and J are TRBV30 and TRBJ1-1, with D uncertain. V lost 3 bases, J lost 4 bases, and 15 bases lay in between. Germline CDR1 reads GTSNPN; CDR2 reads SVGIG (reference sequence). The CDR3 length is 14 residues. The CDR3 nucleotides are TGTGCCTGGAGCCAGAGGGTTCTGGGCACTGAAGCTTTCTTT. Translating it yields CAWSQRVLGTEAFF.